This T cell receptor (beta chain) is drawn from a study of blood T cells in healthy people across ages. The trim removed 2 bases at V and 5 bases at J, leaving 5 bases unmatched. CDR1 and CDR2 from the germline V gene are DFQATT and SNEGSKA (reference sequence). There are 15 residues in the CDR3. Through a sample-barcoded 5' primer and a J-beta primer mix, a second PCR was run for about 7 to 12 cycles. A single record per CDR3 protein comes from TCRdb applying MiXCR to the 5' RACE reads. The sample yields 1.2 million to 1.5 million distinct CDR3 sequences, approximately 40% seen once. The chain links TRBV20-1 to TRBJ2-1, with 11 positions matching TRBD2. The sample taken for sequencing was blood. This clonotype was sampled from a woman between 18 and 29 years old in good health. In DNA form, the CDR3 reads TGCAGTGCTAGACCCGGGACTAGCGGCAACAATGAGCAGTTCTTC. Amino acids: CSARPGTSGNNEQFF.